This passage covers 29 T cell receptor beta chains from one sample sequenced in a study of OX40 agonist ivuxolimab in advanced cancers. The data were produced by immunoSEQ multiplex PCR, yet TCRdb's version contains in-frame clones alone and is incomplete. This sample has roughly 53,000 clones, with over 80% found just once. Here the sequenced sample was CD4+ or CD8+ T cells sorted from blood, taken in a trial of the OX40 agonist ivuxolimab. The receptors here all came from an adult with an advanced solid tumor such as melanoma, head and neck, liver or kidney cancer.

The CDR3 DNA is TGTGCCAGCAGTTCCGGCGGGAAAGAGACCCAGTACTTC. It specifies CASSSGGKETQYF. The genes are TRBV28 and TRBJ2-5; possible D gene TRBD2, 6 bases. The V end was cut by 4 bases, the J end by 3 bases, with 9 bases between. The CDR3 is 13 residues long. From germline, CDR1 is MDHEN and CDR2 SYDVKM.

This chain joins TRBV2 and TRBJ2-7; the match to TRBD2 covers 8 bases. Looked up from germline, CDR1 is SNHLY and CDR2 is FYNNEI. This CDR3 is built from 12 residues. With V trimmed by 7 bases and J by 3 bases, 2 bases remained unmatched. The CDR3 loop is CASKGTSYEQYF. CDR3 DNA sequence: TGTGCCAGCAAGGGGACTAGCTACGAGCAGTACTTC.

This rearrangement joins TRBV7-2 to TRBJ2-7; TRBD1 might be the D (6 bases). Germline V gene lookup returns CDR1 SGHTA and CDR2 FQGNSA. This CDR3 comprises 16 residues. V dropped 5 bases and J dropped 3 bases, with 20 bases sitting between them. The CDR3 loop is CASSTSQGRRNYEQYF. The CDR3 nucleotides are TGTGCCAGCAGCACCTCACAGGGTCGAAGGAACTACGAGCAGTACTTC. Based on the CDR3 plus reference TRBV7-2 and TRBJ2-7, the full variable domain is GAGVSQSPSNKVTEKGKDVELRCDPISGHTALYWYRQSLGQGLEFLIYFQGNSAPDKSGLPSDRFSAERTGGSVSTLTIQRTQQEDSAVYLCASSTSQGRRNYEQYFGPGTRLTVT.

This chain connects TRBV7-2 to TRBJ2-1; TRBD2 might be the D (6 bases). From germline, CDR1 is SGHTA and CDR2 FQGNSA. The length of the CDR3 is 15 residues. V was trimmed by 5 bases and J by 4 bases, leaving 15 bases between them. CDR3 DNA sequence: TGTGCCAGCAGCCCAGCCGGGACTGAATACAATGAGCAGTTCTTC. This gives the protein CASSPAGTEYNEQFF.

The chain couples TRBV6-5 to TRBJ1-6; the D is unclear. The CDR3 contains 14 residues. The ends were cut back, 2 bases at V and 7 bases at J, with 9 bases in the middle. Germline V gene sequence: CDR1 MNHEY, CDR2 SVGAGI. The CDR3 region has the DNA TGTGCCAGCAGTTACGACCCCCCGAATTCACCCCTCCACTTT. Encoded protein: CASSYDPPNSPLHF.

The chain recombines TRBV10-3 with TRBJ1-3; D is uncertain. The V end lost 7 bases, the J end lost 0 bases, and 13 bases lay between the germline ends. The CDR3 consists of 15 residues. Per germline, CDR1 ENHRY and CDR2 SYGVKD. CDR3 loop: CAIMNGALSGNTIYF. The CDR3 coding sequence is TGTGCCATCATGAACGGAGCCCTCTCTGGAAACACCATATATTTT.

This sequence joins TRBV23-1 and TRBJ1-6, with no clear D. TRBV23-1 is an ORF, and what it does is uncertain. The CDR3 length is 15 residues. Trimming removed 9 bases from V and 3 bases from J, with 15 bases in between. In nucleotides, the CDR3 is TGCGCCAGGCTATCAGGAAAACTCTATAATTCACCCCTCCACTTT. Translating gives CARLSGKLYNSPLHF.

This clone has just one count. V gene TRBV5-1 combines with J gene TRBJ2-7, with D possibly matching TRBD1 (5 bases). Deletions cut 5 bases from V and 4 bases from J, with 10 bases between. From germline, CDR1 is SGHRS and CDR2 YFSETQ. The CDR3 sequence is 12 residues long. CDR3 DNA sequence: TGCGCCAGCAGTTCGACAGAGTACGAGCAGTACTTC. It codes for CASSSTEYEQYF. The full variable domain, with the rest looked up from reference TRBV5-1 and TRBJ2-7, is KAGVTQTPRYLIKTRGQQVTLSCSPISGHRSVSWYQQTPGQGLQFLFEYFSETQRNKGNFPGRFSGRQFSNSRSEMNVSTLELGDSALYLCASSSTEYEQYFGPGTRLTVT.

V and J are TRBV16 and TRBJ2-5; no firm D call. The V and J ends lost 4 bases and 4 bases respectively, with 13 bases between them. The CDR3 covers 14 residues. Germline V lookup: CDR1 KGHSY, CDR2 FQNENV. The CDR3 nucleotides read TGTGCCAGCAGCCCCGGACCAGGTTTAGAGACCCAGTACTTC. Translating gives CASSPGPGLETQYF.

This chain links TRBV6-5 with TRBJ2-7; 8 bases are shared with TRBD1. The V gene's germline CDR1 is MNHEY and CDR2 SVGAGI. This CDR3 is 16 amino acids long. V lost 3 bases and J lost 5; bases outside the gene matches: 12. The CDR3 is CASSYTHGTGRDEQYF. As DNA, the CDR3 is TGTGCCAGCAGTTATACCCATGGGACAGGAAGGGACGAGCAGTACTTC.

This CDR3 reads CASSRTGQAEAFF. The CDR3 region has the DNA TGTGCCAGCAGCCGGACAGGGCAGGCTGAAGCTTTCTTT. The V call is TRBV7-8, the J call TRBJ1-1, with 8 positions matching TRBD1. The trim removed 5 bases at V and 6 bases at J, leaving 5 bases unmatched. The CDR3 runs to 13 residues. CDR1 SGHVS and CDR2 FQNEAQ come from the germline V gene.

This clone was picked up one time. The rearrangement joins TRBV7-2 to TRBJ2-1, with 7 bases lining up with TRBD1. V gave up 5 bases and J gave up 7 bases; unmatched junction bases: 11. Looked up from germline, CDR1 is SGHTA and CDR2 is FQGNSA. The CDR3 consists of 15 residues. This chain's CDR3 is CASSTRQGVKNEQFF. The DNA of the CDR3 is TGTGCCAGCAGCACAAGACAGGGAGTAAAAAATGAGCAGTTCTTC. The full variable domain, completed using reference TRBV7-2 and TRBJ2-1, is GAGVSQSPSNKVTEKGKDVELRCDPISGHTALYWYRQSLGQGLEFLIYFQGNSAPDKSGLPSDRFSAERTGGSVSTLTIQRTQQEDSAVYLCASSTRQGVKNEQFFGPGTRLTVL.

V is TRBV19 and J is TRBJ2-1; D unresolved. The germline V gene has CDR1 LNHDA and CDR2 SQIVND (reference sequence). Trimming took off 7 bases at V and 7 bases at J, with 26 bases between the two ends. This CDR3 has 17 residues. The CDR3 DNA reads TGTGCCAGTACCGATCCCCGGACCGTTGGATTCAGAAATGAGCAGTTCTTC. Translating it yields CASTDPRTVGFRNEQFF.

The chain employs TRBV29-1 and TRBJ2-1; no reliable D call. Germline values: CDR1 SQVTM, CDR2 ANQGSEA. The CDR3 runs 11 residues. The V end was cut by 4 bases, the J end by 8 bases, with 9 bases between. The CDR3 nucleotides read TGCAGCGTTGGCATGGGCTATGAGCAGTTCTTC. Its translation: CSVGMGYEQFF.

V usage is TRBV11-2 and J usage is TRBJ1-1; D remains unclear. Trimming cost V 4 bases and J 1 base, with 16 bases left between them. The CDR3 contains 16 residues. Germline values: CDR1 SGHAT, CDR2 FQNNGV. The CDR3 is CASSSPFGGRNTEAFF. CDR3 coding DNA: TGTGCCAGCAGCTCCCCGTTCGGTGGGAGGAACACTGAAGCTTTCTTT.

The chain carries TRBV7-9 and TRBJ2-5; D gene unclear. The CDR3 covers 12 residues. Trimming cost V 3 bases and J 3 bases, with 5 bases left between them. Germline V gene lookup returns CDR1 SEHNR and CDR2 FQNEAQ (reference sequence). The CDR3 is CASSFLEETQYF. The CDR3, as DNA: TGTGCCAGCAGCTTCTTAGAAGAGACCCAGTACTTC.

The V and J genes are TRBV7-2 and TRBJ2-3; D is possibly TRBD1 (5 bases). This CDR3 is 15 amino acids long. Germline V gene sequence: CDR1 SGHTA, CDR2 FQGNSA. The V and J ends lost 6 bases and 0 bases respectively, with 13 bases between them. Written as DNA, the CDR3 is TGTGCCAGCAGTCCTCAGGGTTTCAGCACAGATACGCAGTATTTT. As protein: CASSPQGFSTDTQYF.

This chain connects TRBV7-2 to TRBJ2-1; 7 positions match TRBD2. With 3 bases clipped from V and 2 bases from J, the junction kept 7 bases outside the gene matches. The CDR3 has 16 amino acids. Germline lookup yields CDR1 SGHTA and CDR2 FQGNSA. The CDR3 nucleotides are TGTGCCAGCAGCTTCGGACTAGTAGTGGCCTACAATGAGCAGTTCTTC. Protein product: CASSFGLVVAYNEQFF.

V usage is TRBV13 and J usage is TRBJ2-1, with D perhaps given as TRBD1 or TRBD2 (5 bases each). V was trimmed by 3 bases and J by 9 bases, leaving 12 bases between them. The CDR3 loop spans 13 amino acids. Looked up from germline, CDR1 is PRHDT and CDR2 is FYEKMQ (reference sequence). In DNA form, the CDR3 reads TGTGCCAGCAGCTTGGGGCCGGGGACTGAGCAGTTCTTC. It yields the protein CASSLGPGTEQFF.

The V gene is TRBV11-2, the J gene TRBJ2-3; unclear D gene. The V gene's germline CDR1 is SGHAT and CDR2 FQNNGV. V was trimmed by 7 bases and J by 2 bases, leaving 19 bases between them. There are 16 residues in the CDR3. The CDR3 DNA reads TGTGCCAGCACCCCCCTTTTTTGGGTCCACACAGATACGCAGTATTTT. This translates into CASTPLFWVHTDTQYF.

V is TRBV11-1 and J is TRBJ2-1, with TRBD1 identical over 11 bases. Germline CDR1 is SGHAT and CDR2 is FQDESV (reference sequence). Trimming removed 5 bases from V and 7 bases from J; junction bases left unmatched: 7. CDR3 length equals 15 residues. CDR3 nucleotide sequence: TGTGCCAGCAGCGTCACAGGACAGGGGGCAAATGAGCAGTTCTTC. Protein: CASSVTGQGANEQFF.

This chain links TRBV5-5 with TRBJ1-1, with a weak D call TRBD1 (6 bases). V shed 2 bases and J shed 5 bases, with 13 bases lying between them. CDR1 is SGHKS, CDR2 YYEKEE, per germline (reference sequence). The CDR3 is made up of 14 amino acids. CDR3 in DNA: TGTGCCAGCAGCTTCCTCGGGGGCAGGACTGAAGCTTTCTTT. Translation: CASSFLGGRTEAFF. The whole variable domain, remainder taken from reference TRBV5-5 and TRBJ1-1, is DAGVTQSPTHLIKTRGQQVTLRCSPISGHKSVSWYQQVLGQGPQFIFQYYEKEERGRGNFPDRFSARQFPNYSSELNVNALLLGDSALYLCASSFLGGRTEAFFGQGTRLTVV.

The chain carries TRBV9 and TRBJ2-3; possible D gene TRBD2, 6 bases. This CDR3 region has 17 residues. The germline gives CDR1 SGDLS, CDR2 YYNGEE. V lost 7 bases, J lost 1 base, and 22 bases lay in between. CDR3 sequence (DNA): TGTGCCAGCGGATACGAGGCGGGGCTGTCTGGCACAGATACGCAGTATTTT. Its protein is CASGYEAGLSGTDTQYF. The full variable domain, with the rest looked up from reference TRBV9 and TRBJ2-3, is DSGVTQTPKHLITATGQRVTLRCSPRSGDLSVYWYQQSLDQGLQFLIQYYNGEERAKGNILERFSAQQFPDLHSELNLSSLELGDSALYFCASGYEAGLSGTDTQYFGPGTRLTVL.

The chain employs TRBV7-3 and TRBJ1-2; the D gene is possibly TRBD1 (6 bases). The CDR3 consists of 19 residues. Germline V gene sequence: CDR1 SGHTA, CDR2 FQGTGA. V lost 3 bases to trimming and J lost 5 bases, with 28 bases between them. CDR3 protein: CASSFFVGPTGSTYYGYTF. The DNA of the CDR3 is TGTGCCAGCAGCTTCTTCGTGGGACCGACAGGCTCAACCTATTATGGCTACACCTTC.

Only one count was recorded for this clone. This chain links TRBV4-1 with TRBJ2-7, with D possibly matching TRBD2 (6 bases). The CDR3 consists of 14 residues. V lost 4 bases to trimming and J lost 4 bases, with 14 bases between them. Germline loops: CDR1 MGHRA, CDR2 YSYEKL. The CDR3 spells CASSRLARGYEQYF. The CDR3 DNA reads as TGCGCCAGCAGCCGGCTAGCGAGGGGATACGAGCAGTACTTC.

The V and J genes are TRBV5-1 and TRBJ2-1, with 11 nucleotides matching TRBD2. The V gene end was trimmed by 0 bases and the J gene end by 6 bases; junction bases not matched to a gene: 5. This CDR3 has 16 amino acids. Germline CDR1 SGHRS, CDR2 YFSETQ. This CDR3 is CASSLGLAGSPNEQFF. The CDR3 coding sequence is TGCGCCAGCAGCTTGGGACTAGCGGGAAGCCCCAATGAGCAGTTCTTC.

This chain connects TRBV2 to TRBJ2-1, with 11 bases aligning to TRBD1. Looked up from germline, CDR1 is SNHLY and CDR2 is FYNNEI. V dropped 6 bases and J dropped 5; count of bases not matched to a gene: 3. CDR3 length: 14 amino acids. DNA of the CDR3: TGTGCCAGCAGAGGGACAGGGGGGGACAATGAGCAGTTCTTC. Its translation is CASRGTGGDNEQFF.

The genes are TRBV7-9 and TRBJ1-1; D uncertain. CDR1 is SEHNR, CDR2 FQNEAQ, per germline (reference sequence). The CDR3 has 14 amino acids. V lost 5 bases and J 0 bases, leaving 10 bases between the germline ends. The CDR3 bases are TGTGCCAGCAGCCCCCAGGCGGTGAACACTGAAGCTTTCTTT. This translates into CASSPQAVNTEAFF.

The rearrangement joins TRBV6-1 to TRBJ2-1; 9 bases align to TRBD2. J was trimmed by 8 bases and V by 8 bases; bases with no gene match: 10. The CDR3 contains 14 residues. CDR1 and CDR2 (germline): MNHNS, SASEGT. The CDR3 protein is CASGLAGVGYEQFF. The CDR3 nucleotides are TGTGCCAGCGGATTAGCGGGAGTAGGATATGAGCAGTTCTTC.